This TCR beta chain stems from a study of blood T cell repertoires in COVID-19. Turning to the study itself: Italy, Spain and the United States were the sources of the convalescent and acute COVID-19 samples. T cells, B-cell-depleted T cells, or PBMCs provided the cDNA or gDNA that served as material.

This clone was found a few times. As processed by the authors: Nucleated cell number was recorded as an estimate derived from reference gene primer amplification. Assay: immunoSEQ multiplex PCR; the TCRdb copy retains only in-frame clones and omits some. From that table come the V and J calls and clone size; the DNA was used to work out D and trimming. There are under 20,000 clones in the sample; around 80% occur only once, and approximately 9.9% lies in the top ten. Trimming left V 3 bases short and J 4 bases short, with 12 bases between. The CDR3 has 14 amino acids. The germline V gene has CDR1 LGHNA and CDR2 YNFKEQ.

Sequenced sample: peripheral blood. J is TRBJ1-1 and V is TRBV4-2; D possibly corresponds to TRBD1 (6 bases). The sequence was collected from a man aged 80 or over with acute or convalescent COVID-19. The CDR3 spells CASSHDGGPTEAFF. CDR3 nucleotide sequence: TGTGCCAGCAGCCATGACGGGGGGCCCACTGAAGCTTTCTTT.